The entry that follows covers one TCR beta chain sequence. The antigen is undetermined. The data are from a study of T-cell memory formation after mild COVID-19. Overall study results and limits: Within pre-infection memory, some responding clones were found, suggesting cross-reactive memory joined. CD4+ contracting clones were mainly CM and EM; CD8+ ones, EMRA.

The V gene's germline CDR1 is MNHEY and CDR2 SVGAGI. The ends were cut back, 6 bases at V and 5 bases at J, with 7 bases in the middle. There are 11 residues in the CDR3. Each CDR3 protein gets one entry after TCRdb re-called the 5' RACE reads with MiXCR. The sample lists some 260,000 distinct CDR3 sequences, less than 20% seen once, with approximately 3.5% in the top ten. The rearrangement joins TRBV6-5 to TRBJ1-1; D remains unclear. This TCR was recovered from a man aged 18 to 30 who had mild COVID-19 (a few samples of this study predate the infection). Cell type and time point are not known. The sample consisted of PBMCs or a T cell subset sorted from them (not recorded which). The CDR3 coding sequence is TGTGCCAGCAGGAAAAGAACTGAAGCTTTCTTT. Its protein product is CASRKRTEAFF.